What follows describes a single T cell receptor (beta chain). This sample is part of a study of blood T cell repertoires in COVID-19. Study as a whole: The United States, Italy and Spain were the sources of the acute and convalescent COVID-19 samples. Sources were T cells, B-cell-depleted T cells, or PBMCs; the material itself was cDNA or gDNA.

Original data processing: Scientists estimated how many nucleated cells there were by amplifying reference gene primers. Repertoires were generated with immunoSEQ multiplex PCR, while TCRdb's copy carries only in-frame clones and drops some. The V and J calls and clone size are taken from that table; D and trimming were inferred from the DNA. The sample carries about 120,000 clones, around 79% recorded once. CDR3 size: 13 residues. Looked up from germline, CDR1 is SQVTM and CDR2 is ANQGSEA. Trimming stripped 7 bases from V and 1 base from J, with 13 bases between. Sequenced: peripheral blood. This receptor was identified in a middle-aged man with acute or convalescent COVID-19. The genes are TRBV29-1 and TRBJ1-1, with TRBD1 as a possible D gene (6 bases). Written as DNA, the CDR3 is TGCAGCGCGGTCGACAGGCCGAACACTGAAGCTTTCTTT. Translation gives CSAVDRPNTEAFF.